Presented here are 9 T cell receptor beta chains from one specimen sequenced in a study of vaccination effects on CD4 cells after COVID-19. For these TCRs, the target antigens are not known. The assay was immunoSEQ multiplex PCR, and TCRdb's table has in-frame clones only and misses some. The sample includes some 59,000 clones, over 80% seen only once; the top ten take about 2.4%. Expansion of antigen-specific CD4+ T cells with viral peptide pools was carried out by the ViraFEST assay before sequencing. Investigators separated out CD4+ T cells once approximately 9 days of culture had passed. The source material was CD4+ T cells from PBMCs cultured with HCoV-229E spike peptides, sampled before COVID-19 vaccination. Receptor source: a human donor who received a COVID-19 vaccine.

The rearrangement uses TRBV3-1 (or the pseudogene TRBV3-2) and TRBJ2-3, with 9 bases fitting TRBD1. The CDR3 extends over 14 amino acids. Germline V lookup: CDR1 LGHDT, CDR2 YNNKEL (reference sequence). V trimming: 7 bases; J trimming: 2 bases; junction bases outside the gene matches: 4. CDR3 loop: CASKDRGSTDTQYF. CDR3 DNA: TGTGCCAGCAAGGACAGGGGATCCACAGATACGCAGTATTTT.

The chain is built from TRBV7-2 and TRBJ1-1; TRBD1 matches at 7 bases. Germline V lookup: CDR1 SGHTA, CDR2 FQGNSA. V lost 5 bases to trimming and J lost 8 bases; unmatched junction nucleotides: 5. The CDR3 extends over 12 amino acids. This CDR3 reads CASSRDRAEAFF. The CDR3 DNA reads TGTGCCAGCAGCCGAGACAGGGCCGAAGCTTTCTTT.

The chain uses TRBV7-2 and TRBJ1-2; weak D call: TRBD1 (5 bases). Germline CDR1 reads SGHTA; CDR2 reads FQGNSA. This CDR3 comprises 13 residues. The V gene lost 1 base and the J gene lost 8 bases, with 11 bases spanning the gap. The CDR3 sequence is CASSLVGLGGYTF. In DNA, the CDR3 is TGTGCCAGCAGCTTAGTGGGACTGGGCGGCTACACCTTC.

CDR3 protein: CASSRDRGAYNEQFF. DNA for the CDR3: TGTGCCAGCAGTAGAGACAGGGGCGCCTACAATGAGCAGTTCTTC. The chain uses TRBV7-2 and TRBJ2-1, with 8 bases that match TRBD1. The germline V gene encodes CDR1 SGHTA and CDR2 FQGNSA. The V gene end was trimmed by 6 bases and the J gene end by 2 bases; junction bases not matched to a gene: 6. The CDR3 sequence is 15 residues long. The full variable domain, in which reference TRBV7-2 and TRBJ2-1 provide the parts outside the CDR3, is GAGVSQSPSNKVTEKGKDVELRCDPISGHTALYWYRQSLGQGLEFLIYFQGNSAPDKSGLPSDRFSAERTGGSVSTLTIQRTQQEDSAVYLCASSRDRGAYNEQFFGPGTRLTVL.

This rearrangement joins TRBV30 to TRBJ2-4; 7 bases are a match to TRBD1. Germline loops: CDR1 GTSNPN, CDR2 SVGIG (reference sequence). This CDR3 comprises 17 residues. V was clipped by 3 bases and J by 0 bases; unmatched bases: 11. The CDR3 here is CAWSRGQPPSAKNIQYF. CDR3 in DNA: TGTGCCTGGAGCCGGGGACAGCCCCCCTCAGCCAAAAACATTCAGTACTTC.

The V and J genes are TRBV4-1 and TRBJ1-6; no reliable D call. Trimming stripped 1 base from V and 0 bases from J, with 10 bases between. The CDR3 is 17 residues long. Germline V lookup: CDR1 MGHRA, CDR2 YSYEKL. The CDR3 sequence: CASSQGPLSSYNSPLHF. CDR3 DNA sequence: TGCGCCAGCAGCCAAGGACCCCTGAGCTCCTATAATTCACCCCTCCACTTT.

The rearrangement joins TRBV19 to TRBJ1-1, with unresolved D. V lost 8 bases and J lost 1, with 11 bases in between. Germline CDR1 and CDR2: LNHDA and SQIVND (reference sequence). The CDR3 is made up of 13 amino acids. This CDR3 reads CASGLGRNTEAFF. In DNA, the CDR3 is TGTGCCAGTGGCCTGGGCAGGAACACTGAAGCTTTCTTT.

This clone has only one observation. The chain joins TRBV7-3 to TRBJ2-5, with D possibly TRBD2 on 5 matching bases. This CDR3 is built from 15 residues. Germline V CDR1 and CDR2: SGHTA, FQGTGA. Trimming took off 4 bases at V and 5 bases at J, with 17 bases between the two ends. This CDR3 reads CASSSNGLSWETQYF. The CDR3 nucleotides read TGTGCCAGCAGCTCAAACGGACTCTCATGGGAGACCCAGTACTTC.

The chain combines TRBV5-1 with TRBJ2-6; D is possibly TRBD2 (5 bases). The V gene lost 0 bases and the J gene lost 0 bases, with 10 bases spanning the gap. Germline V CDR1 and CDR2: SGHRS, YFSETQ. This CDR3 region has 17 residues. Written as DNA, the CDR3 is TGCGCCAGCAGCTTGGCCGGGATATTCTCTGGGGCCAACGTCCTGACTTTC. It is translated as CASSLAGIFSGANVLTF.